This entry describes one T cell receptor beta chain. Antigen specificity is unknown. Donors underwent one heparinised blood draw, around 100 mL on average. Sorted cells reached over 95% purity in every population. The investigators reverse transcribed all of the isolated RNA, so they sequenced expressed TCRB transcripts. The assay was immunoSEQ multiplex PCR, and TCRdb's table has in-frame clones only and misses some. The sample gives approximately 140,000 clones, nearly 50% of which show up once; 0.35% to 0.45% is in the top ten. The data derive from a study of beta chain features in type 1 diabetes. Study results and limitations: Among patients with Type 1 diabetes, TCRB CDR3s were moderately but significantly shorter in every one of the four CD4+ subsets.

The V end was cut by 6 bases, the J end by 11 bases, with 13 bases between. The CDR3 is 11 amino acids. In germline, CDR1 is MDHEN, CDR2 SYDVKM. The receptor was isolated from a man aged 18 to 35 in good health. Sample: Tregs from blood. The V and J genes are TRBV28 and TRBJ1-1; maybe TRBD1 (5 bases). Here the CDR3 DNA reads TGTGCCAGCAGCGTCGGGGGACGGGCTTTCTTT. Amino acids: CASSVGGRAFF.